Listed below are T cell receptor beta chains from one sample, sequenced in a study of shared clonotypes between healthy human individuals. Produced via immunoSEQ multiplex PCR; TCRdb's table is partial and in-frame only. The sample yields some 2,000,000 clones, about 95% seen once. The material sequenced was naive CD8+ T cells sorted from blood. Receptor source: a man aged 18 to 30 in good health. Each CDR3 is given with its conserved first and last residue. The order of the fields is J gene, V gene, clone size, D gene, CDR3 protein, CDR3 DNA. A D gene is named only where the DNA matches it firmly. A row's size may be missing; if present it is once, few, many or a size class.

j_call: TRBJ1-2; v_call: TRBV9; clone_size: .; d_call: .; cdr3_aa: CASSVAQAGNYGYTF; cdr3_nt: TGTGCCAGCAGCGTAGCACAGGCAGGCAACTATGGCTACACCTTC
j_call: TRBJ1-1; v_call: TRBV28; clone_size: once; d_call: TRBD1; cdr3_aa: CASSLSGTEAFF; cdr3_nt: TGTGCCAGCAGTTTAAGTGGGACAGAGGCTTTCTTT
j_call: TRBJ2-1; v_call: TRBV29-1; clone_size: .; d_call: .; cdr3_aa: CSVEGDPNNEQFF; cdr3_nt: TGCAGCGTTGAAGGGGACCCCAACAATGAGCAGTTCTTC
j_call: TRBJ2-7; v_call: TRBV5-1; clone_size: few; d_call: TRBD1; cdr3_aa: CASSLGQGGYEQYF; cdr3_nt: TGCGCCAGCAGCTTGGGACAGGGTGGCTACGAGCAGTACTTC
j_call: TRBJ1-5; v_call: TRBV7-9; clone_size: .; d_call: .; cdr3_aa: CASSPGGKDQPQHF; cdr3_nt: TGTGCCAGCAGCCCCGGGGGCAAGGATCAGCCCCAGCATTTT
j_call: TRBJ1-4; v_call: TRBV30; clone_size: .; d_call: .; cdr3_aa: CAWSEDSLWEKLFF; cdr3_nt: TGTGCCTGGAGTGAGGACAGCTTATGGGAAAAACTGTTTTTT
j_call: TRBJ1-5; v_call: TRBV27; clone_size: once; d_call: .; cdr3_aa: CASSYREDQPQHF; cdr3_nt: TGTGCCAGCAGCTACAGGGAGGATCAGCCCCAGCATTTT
j_call: TRBJ2-2; v_call: TRBV4-1; clone_size: .; d_call: TRBD2; cdr3_aa: CASSQGRLAGGRGTGELFF; cdr3_nt: TGCGCCAGCAGCCAAGGGAGACTAGCGGGAGGGAGGGGTACCGGGGAGCTGTTTTTT
j_call: TRBJ2-7; v_call: TRBV29-1; clone_size: .; d_call: .; cdr3_aa: CSVESTGSYEQYF; cdr3_nt: TGCAGCGTTGAAAGTACAGGATCCTACGAGCAGTACTTC
j_call: TRBJ2-7; v_call: TRBV27; clone_size: .; d_call: TRBD2; cdr3_aa: CASKGLAGVEQYF; cdr3_nt: TGTGCCAGCAAGGGACTAGCGGGAGTCGAGCAGTACTTC
j_call: TRBJ2-7; v_call: TRBV27; clone_size: .; d_call: .; cdr3_aa: CASSYTLASSSYEQYF; cdr3_nt: TGTGCCAGCAGCTATACCCTGGCTAGCTCGTCCTACGAGCAGTACTTC
j_call: TRBJ1-2; v_call: TRBV6-1; clone_size: few; d_call: .; cdr3_aa: CASSGWDDYGYTF; cdr3_nt: TGTGCCAGCAGTGGGTGGGACGACTATGGCTACACCTTC
j_call: TRBJ1-1; v_call: TRBV13; clone_size: once; d_call: .; cdr3_aa: CASSLESTEAFF; cdr3_nt: TGTGCCAGCAGCTTAGAGAGCACTGAAGCTTTCTTT
j_call: TRBJ1-2; v_call: TRBV21-1; clone_size: .; d_call: .; cdr3_aa: CASSKDTEPNGYTF; cdr3_nt: TGTGCCAGCAGCAAGGACACCGAGCCAAATGGCTACACCTTC
j_call: TRBJ1-1; v_call: TRBV7-8; clone_size: .; d_call: .; cdr3_aa: CASSSPQTKPNTEAFF; cdr3_nt: TGTGCCAGCAGCTCGCCCCAGACTAAACCGAACACTGAAGCTTTCTTT
j_call: TRBJ2-3; v_call: TRBV6-6; clone_size: .; d_call: TRBD2; cdr3_aa: CASSYASGGTDTQYF; cdr3_nt: TGTGCCAGCAGTTATGCTAGCGGGGGAACAGATACGCAGTATTTT
j_call: TRBJ2-7; v_call: TRBV5-1; clone_size: .; d_call: .; cdr3_aa: CASSLLLQDEQYF; cdr3_nt: TGCGCCAGCAGCTTGCTTTTACAGGACGAGCAGTACTTC
j_call: TRBJ2-5; v_call: TRBV7-9; clone_size: .; d_call: .; cdr3_aa: CASSSLNQETQYF; cdr3_nt: TGTGCCAGCAGCTCCCTGAACCAAGAGACCCAGTACTTC
j_call: TRBJ2-1; v_call: TRBV5-4; clone_size: .; d_call: .; cdr3_aa: CASSLGGTSHEQFF; cdr3_nt: TGTGCCAGCAGCTTGGGCGGGACCTCGCATGAGCAGTTCTTC
j_call: TRBJ2-1; v_call: TRBV6-1; clone_size: .; d_call: TRBD1; cdr3_aa: CASSPGQVNEQFF; cdr3_nt: TGTGCCAGCAGCCCCGGACAGGTCAATGAGCAGTTCTTC
j_call: TRBJ2-3; v_call: TRBV6-5; clone_size: .; d_call: TRBD2; cdr3_aa: CASSYSRLAGGDTQYF; cdr3_nt: TGTGCCAGCAGTTACTCCCGGCTAGCGGGAGGAGATACGCAGTATTTT
j_call: TRBJ2-6; v_call: TRBV6-1; clone_size: .; d_call: .; cdr3_aa: CASSEGGSGANVLTF; cdr3_nt: TGTGCCAGCAGTGAAGGGGGCTCTGGGGCCAACGTCCTGACTTTC
j_call: TRBJ1-4; v_call: TRBV5-3; clone_size: .; d_call: .; cdr3_aa: CARSLEGPGYEKLFF; cdr3_nt: TGTGCCAGAAGCTTGGAAGGGCCGGGCTATGAAAAACTGTTTTTT
j_call: TRBJ2-7; v_call: TRBV6-5; clone_size: .; d_call: .; cdr3_aa: CASSYNGLSTYEQYF; cdr3_nt: TGTGCCAGCAGTTACAACGGCCTTTCGACCTACGAGCAGTACTTC
j_call: TRBJ2-7; v_call: TRBV4-3; clone_size: .; d_call: .; cdr3_aa: CASSQEKGVRGALSYEQYF; cdr3_nt: TGCGCCAGCAGCCAAGAAAAGGGAGTACGGGGGGCCCTCTCCTACGAGCAGTACTTC
j_call: TRBJ1-3; v_call: TRBV28; clone_size: .; d_call: .; cdr3_aa: CASSVRALPRVGGNTIYF; cdr3_nt: TGTGCCAGCAGCGTCCGCGCCCTTCCCCGGGTTGGCGGAAACACCATATATTTT
j_call: TRBJ2-1; v_call: TRBV7-9; clone_size: .; d_call: .; cdr3_aa: CASSQPQDEQFF; cdr3_nt: TGTGCCAGCAGCCAACCACAGGATGAGCAGTTCTTC
j_call: TRBJ2-1; v_call: TRBV27; clone_size: once; d_call: TRBD1; cdr3_aa: CASGDRAYNEQFF; cdr3_nt: TGTGCCAGCGGGGACAGGGCCTACAATGAGCAGTTCTTC
j_call: TRBJ1-3; v_call: TRBV15; clone_size: .; d_call: .; cdr3_aa: CATSRHREGTGNTIYF; cdr3_nt: TGTGCCACCAGCAGACACCGAGAGGGGACCGGAAACACCATATATTTT
j_call: TRBJ1-1; v_call: TRBV27; clone_size: .; d_call: .; cdr3_aa: CASRKGERITRDTTEAFF; cdr3_nt: TGTGCCAGCAGAAAGGGGGAAAGAATCACTAGGGACACCACTGAAGCTTTCTTT
j_call: TRBJ1-4; v_call: TRBV4-1; clone_size: .; d_call: .; cdr3_aa: CASSRQETGDEKLFF; cdr3_nt: TGCGCCAGCAGCCGACAAGAGACGGGCGATGAAAAACTGTTTTTT
j_call: TRBJ2-1; v_call: TRBV27; clone_size: once; d_call: .; cdr3_aa: CASRGLGFYNEQFF; cdr3_nt: TGTGCCAGCAGGGGTCTTGGGTTCTACAATGAGCAGTTCTTC
j_call: TRBJ2-5; v_call: TRBV10-3; clone_size: .; d_call: .; cdr3_aa: CAISPGDGETQYF; cdr3_nt: TGTGCCATCAGTCCGGGGGATGGGGAGACCCAGTACTTC
j_call: TRBJ1-3; v_call: TRBV9; clone_size: few; d_call: .; cdr3_aa: CASSSSGSGNTIYF; cdr3_nt: TGTGCCAGCTCCTCCTCCGGCTCTGGAAACACCATATATTTT
j_call: TRBJ2-2; v_call: TRBV7-9; clone_size: .; d_call: .; cdr3_aa: CASSSPGEAGELFF; cdr3_nt: TGTGCCAGCAGCTCACCAGGGGAAGCCGGGGAGCTGTTTTTT
j_call: TRBJ2-2; v_call: TRBV7-9; clone_size: once; d_call: .; cdr3_aa: CASSFSGSRTGELFF; cdr3_nt: TGTGCCAGCAGCTTCTCCGGGTCCCGTACCGGGGAGCTGTTTTTT
j_call: TRBJ2-7; v_call: TRBV9; clone_size: .; d_call: .; cdr3_aa: CASSVGSVTPYEQYF; cdr3_nt: TGTGCCAGCAGCGTAGGATCCGTCACCCCCTACGAGCAGTACTTC
j_call: TRBJ2-3; v_call: TRBV9; clone_size: .; d_call: .; cdr3_aa: CASSSTGTAVISADTQYF; cdr3_nt: TGTGCCAGCAGCTCAACCGGGACCGCTGTCATTTCGGCAGATACGCAGTATTTT
j_call: TRBJ1-2; v_call: TRBV7-9; clone_size: once; d_call: .; cdr3_aa: CASSSEGGYGYTF; cdr3_nt: TGTGCCAGCAGTTCTGAGGGTGGCTATGGCTACACCTTC
j_call: TRBJ2-1; v_call: TRBV13; clone_size: .; d_call: .; cdr3_aa: CASSLPMTGEGNEQFF; cdr3_nt: TGTGCCAGCAGCTTACCTATGACAGGGGAGGGCAATGAGCAGTTCTTC
j_call: TRBJ2-7; v_call: TRBV6-6; clone_size: .; d_call: .; cdr3_aa: CASSYSGASYEQYF; cdr3_nt: TGTGCCAGCAGTTACTCTGGGGCCTCCTACGAGCAGTACTTC
j_call: TRBJ2-2; v_call: TRBV4-1; clone_size: .; d_call: TRBD2; cdr3_aa: CASSQVSGGSGELFF; cdr3_nt: TGCGCCAGCAGCCAAGTTTCGGGGGGTTCCGGGGAGCTGTTTTTT
j_call: TRBJ1-6; v_call: TRBV7-6; clone_size: .; d_call: .; cdr3_aa: CASSLGGESSPLHF; cdr3_nt: TGTGCCAGCAGCTTAGGCGGAGAAAGTTCACCCCTCCACTTT
j_call: TRBJ2-5; v_call: TRBV10-3; clone_size: .; d_call: TRBD1; cdr3_aa: CAISAGGWETQYF; cdr3_nt: TGTGCCATCAGTGCAGGGGGCTGGGAGACCCAGTACTTC